A single sample gave rise to the 20 T cell receptor beta chains below, sequenced in a study of blood T cell repertoires in COVID-19. Assay: immunoSEQ multiplex PCR; the TCRdb copy retains only in-frame clones and omits some. The repertoire holds 37,000 or so clones, roughly 88% seen once, with about an eighth in the top ten. Sequencing was carried out using peripheral blood. These receptors all stem from a man between 60 and 75 years old with active COVID-19.

The chain recombines TRBV27 with TRBJ1-1, with 12 bases lining up with TRBD1. The CDR3 sequence is 17 residues long. Germline CDR1 and CDR2: MNHEY and SMNVEV (reference sequence). V shed 4 bases and J 6 bases; nucleotides not matched to a gene: 12. The CDR3 loop is CASSSITEGQGAAEAFF. The CDR3 nucleotides read TGTGCCAGCAGTTCCATAACCGAGGGACAGGGGGCAGCTGAAGCTTTCTTT.

The chain has TRBV5-1 and TRBJ2-3; 11 nucleotides line up with TRBD2. V dropped 0 bases and J dropped 5; count of bases not matched to a gene: 8. The CDR3 consists of 17 residues. Germline CDR1 is SGHRS and CDR2 is YFSETQ. CDR3 protein: CASSLELAGGGVDTQYF. The CDR3 nucleotides read TGCGCCAGCAGCTTGGAGCTAGCGGGAGGAGGCGTAGATACGCAGTATTTT.

This clone was counted a single time. The chain has TRBV2 and TRBJ1-2; the match to TRBD1 covers 7 bases. The CDR3 spans 15 residues. The germline gives CDR1 SNHLY, CDR2 FYNNEI. After removal of 4 bases from V and 2 bases from J, the junction contained 7 bases not matched to a gene. CDR3 residues: CASSVDRVPNYGYTF. CDR3 DNA: TGTGCCAGCAGTGTTGACAGGGTACCCAACTATGGCTACACCTTC.

The chain combines TRBV2 with TRBJ1-1; weak D call: TRBD1 (6 bases). Trimming pared 7 bases from V and 7 bases from J, leaving 13 bases between. CDR3 size: 12 residues. Per germline, CDR1 SNHLY and CDR2 FYNNEI. The CDR3 loop is CASKLRTDEAFF. The CDR3 nucleotides are TGTGCCAGCAAACTTAGGACAGATGAAGCTTTCTTT.

V is TRBV10-3 and J is TRBJ1-5, with D hard to call. This CDR3 spans 13 amino acids. V dropped 10 bases and J dropped 6 bases, with 16 bases sitting between them. CDR1 and CDR2 from the germline V gene are ENHRY and SYGVKD. This CDR3 reads CATIEGPAQPQHF. The CDR3 bases are TGTGCCACGATCGAGGGTCCGGCTCAGCCCCAGCATTTT.

The chain recombines TRBV7-2 with TRBJ2-1; no clear D gene. Looked up from germline, CDR1 is SGHTA and CDR2 is FQGNSA. V was clipped by 0 bases and J by 9 bases, with 9 bases between them. The CDR3 is made up of 13 amino acids. This CDR3 is CASSLALSREQFF. The CDR3 DNA follows: TGTGCCAGCAGCTTAGCGCTAAGTCGTGAGCAGTTCTTC.

The J gene is TRBJ2-7, the V gene TRBV9; 12 positions agree with TRBD2. Germline assignment: CDR1 SGDLS and CDR2 YYNGEE. The CDR3 is 14 amino acids. With 0 bases clipped from V and 5 bases from J, the junction kept 0 bases outside the gene matches. The CDR3: CASSVGTSGNEQYF. The CDR3 DNA reads TGTGCCAGCAGCGTAGGGACTAGCGGGAACGAGCAGTACTTC.

J is TRBJ2-7 and V is TRBV11-2; 10 bases match TRBD2. Germline V CDR1 and CDR2: SGHAT, FQNNGV. J lost 0 bases, V lost 1 base, and 3 bases had no gene match. This CDR3 is 16 amino acids long. DNA for the CDR3: TGTGCCAGCAGCTTAGTCGCTAGCGGGAGCTCCTACGAGCAGTACTTC. It codes for CASSLVASGSSYEQYF. The full variable domain, with the rest looked up from reference TRBV11-2 and TRBJ2-7, is EAGVAQSPRYKIIEKRQSVAFWCNPISGHATLYWYQQILGQGPKLLIQFQNNGVVDDSQLPKDRFSAERLKGVDSTLKIQPAKLEDSAVYLCASSLVASGSSYEQYFGPGTRLTVT.

V is TRBV19 and J is TRBJ1-3, with 9 positions matching TRBD1. V shed 5 bases and J 0 bases; nucleotides not matched to a gene: 5. Germline CDR1 reads LNHDA; CDR2 reads SQIVND (reference sequence). This CDR3 is built from 16 residues. This CDR3 reads CASSLTGGYSGNTIYF. CDR3 nucleotide sequence: TGTGCCAGTAGTTTAACAGGGGGCTACTCTGGAAACACCATATATTTT. Using reference TRBV19 and TRBJ1-3 for the parts outside the CDR3, the full variable domain is DGGITQSPKYLFRKEGQNVTLSCEQNLNHDAMYWYRQDPGQGLRLIYYSQIVNDFQKGDIAEGYSVSREKKESFPLTVTSAQKNPTAFYLCASSLTGGYSGNTIYFGEGSWLTVV.

V and J are TRBV15 and TRBJ1-2, with 8 bases fitting TRBD1. V lost 6 bases to trimming and J lost 3 bases; unmatched junction nucleotides: 9. CDR1 is LNHNV and CDR2 is YYDKDF in the germline V gene (reference sequence). The CDR3 is 15 amino acids. Here the CDR3 DNA reads TGTGCCACCAGAACGGGAGACAGGGGATACTATGGCTACACCTTC. It yields the protein CATRTGDRGYYGYTF.

V usage is TRBV6-5 and J usage is TRBJ2-5; 7 nucleotides agree with TRBD2. The CDR3 runs to 14 residues. Trimming cost V 3 bases and J 5 bases; bases outside gene matches: 6. Germline V gives CDR1 MNHEY, CDR2 SVGAGI. The CDR3 sequence: CASSYQTSSETQYF. As DNA, the CDR3 is TGTGCCAGCAGTTATCAGACTAGCTCGGAGACCCAGTACTTC.

This chain connects TRBV28 to TRBJ1-1, with D unclear. Per the germline V gene, CDR1 is MDHEN and CDR2 is SYDVKM. The CDR3 consists of 14 residues. V was clipped by 5 bases and J by 4 bases, with 14 bases between them. The CDR3 coding sequence is TGTGCCAGCAGTATCCGACAAAGCGGCACTGAAGCTTTCTTT. Amino acid sequence: CASSIRQSGTEAFF. Full variable domain (missing parts from reference TRBV28 and TRBJ1-1): DVKVTQSSRYLVKRTGEKVFLECVQDMDHENMFWYRQDPGLGLRLIYFSYDVKMKEKGDIPEGYSVSREKKERFSLILESASTNQTSMYLCASSIRQSGTEAFFGQGTRLTVV.

In the case of this clone: Other DNA sequences within the sample encode an identical CDR3. The rearrangement uses TRBV19 and TRBJ2-7; tentative D call: TRBD1 (6 bases). Per the germline V gene, CDR1 is LNHDA and CDR2 is SQIVND (reference sequence). The CDR3 totals 14 residues. V shed 1 base and J shed 2 bases, with 9 bases lying between them. The CDR3 bases are TGTGCCAGTAGTATAGGTAGGGGGACCTACGAGCAGTACTTC. The encoded protein is CASSIGRGTYEQYF. Full variable domain (missing parts from reference TRBV19 and TRBJ2-7): DGGITQSPKYLFRKEGQNVTLSCEQNLNHDAMYWYRQDPGQGLRLIYYSQIVNDFQKGDIAEGYSVSREKKESFPLTVTSAQKNPTAFYLCASSIGRGTYEQYFGPGTRLTVT.

The chain carries TRBV7-3 and TRBJ2-7, with 7 bases lining up with TRBD2. The trim removed 5 bases at V and 6 bases at J, leaving 4 bases unmatched. The germline V gene has CDR1 SGHTA and CDR2 FQGTGA. The CDR3 totals 12 residues. The CDR3 sequence: CASSLGEGEQYF. The CDR3 coding sequence is TGTGCCAGCAGCCTAGGGGAGGGCGAGCAGTACTTC.

This clone was detected a few times. V usage is TRBV28 and J usage is TRBJ2-2; TRBD1 agrees at 9 bases. V shed 6 bases, J shed 4 bases, and the junction held 6 bases outside the gene matches. In germline, CDR1 is MDHEN, CDR2 SYDVKM. The CDR3 spans 15 residues. CDR3 bases: TGTGCCAGCAGCCAACAGGGGGCGGTCACCGGGGAGCTGTTTTTT. Its translation: CASSQQGAVTGELFF.

A remark on this clone: The germline gene is not matched at one end of the junction; a read error may be the cause. The chain has TRBV6-1 and TRBJ2-7, with 8 bases matching TRBD1. CDR3 size: 10 residues. Germline V gene lookup returns CDR1 MNHNS and CDR2 SASEGT. CDR3 protein: CASSERDRFF. The CDR3 bases are TGTGCCAGCAGTGAAAGGGACAGGTTTTTC.

The sample holds one count of this clone. This sequence joins TRBV19 and TRBJ2-2; TRBD2 aligns across 14 bases. Germline CDR1 LNHDA, CDR2 SQIVND (reference sequence). The CDR3 totals 18 residues. V lost 4 bases, J lost 4 bases, and 8 bases stayed unmatched. This CDR3 reads CASSSGLAGGRGTGELFF. The CDR3 coding sequence is TGTGCCAGTAGTAGTGGACTAGCGGGAGGCCGAGGCACCGGGGAGCTGTTTTTT.

J is TRBJ2-7 and V is TRBV4-1; the match to TRBD1 covers 9 bases. CDR1 and CDR2 (germline): MGHRA, YSYEKL. Trimming took 4 bases from V and 4 from J; bases not matched to a gene: 11. The CDR3 spans 16 residues. The CDR3 is CASSPTPGTGKYEQYF. The CDR3 nucleotides read TGCGCCAGCAGCCCGACCCCCGGGACAGGGAAGTACGAGCAGTACTTC.

The CDR3 sequence is CASSIIGGTDTQYF. Written as DNA, the CDR3 is TGTGCCAGTAGTATTATCGGGGGCACAGATACGCAGTATTTT. This sequence joins TRBV19 and TRBJ2-3; D might be TRBD2 (5 bases). The germline V gene has CDR1 LNHDA and CDR2 SQIVND (reference sequence). Trimming pared 3 bases from V and 1 base from J, leaving 8 bases between. This CDR3 region has 14 residues.

This rearrangement joins TRBV4-3 to TRBJ2-2; TRBD2 matches at 11 bases. This CDR3 is 16 amino acids long. Unmatched junction bases numbered 6, after V lost 3 bases and J lost 6 bases. Germline V gives CDR1 LGHNA, CDR2 YSLEER. The CDR3 bases are TGCGCCAGCAGCCAGCAACTAGCGGGAGTGGCCGGGGAGCTGTTTTTT. This encodes CASSQQLAGVAGELFF.